Each of the 2 T cell receptor beta chains below was sequenced from the same sample in a study of cytomegalovirus exposure and HLA in healthy donors. The PCR was carried out with 60 Vbeta primers and 13 Jbeta primers. Clones were read by immunoSEQ multiplex PCR, and TCRdb kept only the in-frame ones, dropping some. The sample lists about 150,000 clones; 80% to 90% were seen once. The sample was PBMCs. The receptors were gathered from a woman aged 40 to 50 in good health and CMV-seropositive.

The CDR3 DNA reads TGTGCCAGCAGCTTAGGACGGTGGCCAGCGGAAGACACAGATACGCAGTATTTT. It translates to CASSLGRWPAEDTDTQYF. The gene calls are TRBV7-2 and TRBJ2-3; a possible D gene is TRBD2 (5 bases). The CDR3 spans 18 residues. Germline-derived CDR1 and CDR2 are SGHTA and FQGNSA. V lost 1 base, J lost 2 bases, and 19 bases lay in between.

The chain employs TRBV5-1 and TRBJ2-1, with TRBD2 as a possible D gene (6 bases). The CDR3 covers 18 residues. In germline, CDR1 is SGHRS, CDR2 YFSETQ. V was cut by 4 bases and J by 3 bases, with 23 bases left in between. The DNA for the CDR3 is TGCGCCAGCAGCCATGGGGGGATTACGGCAGCTCTCTACAATGAGCAGTTCTTC. Amino acid sequence: CASSHGGITAALYNEQFF.